What follows is one T cell receptor beta chain and its context. Its antigen is not known. The data derive from a study of T-cell memory formation after mild COVID-19. Study-wide findings and caveats: Mostly located in CM and EM were contracting CD4+ clones, with contracting CD8+ clones located in EMRA.

CDR1 and CDR2 (germline): SGHTA, FQGNSA. The CDR3 contains 17 residues. Deletions cut 5 bases from V and 2 bases from J, with 21 bases between. TCRdb itself ran the 5' RACE reads through MiXCR, one entry per CDR3 protein. The sample consists of 450,000 to 650,000 distinct CDR3 sequences, roughly a fifth of them appearing once. V usage is TRBV7-2 and J usage is TRBJ1-2; maybe TRBD1 (6 bases). This clonotype was obtained from an adult woman who had mild COVID-19 (a few samples of this study predate the infection). Cell type and time point are not known. The sample taken for sequencing was PBMCs or a T cell subset sorted from them (not recorded which). The CDR3 region has the DNA TGTGCCAGCAGCGGCCTATCCCCGGGACACCAAAACTATGGCTACACCTTC. As protein: CASSGLSPGHQNYGYTF.